This T cell receptor (beta chain) was sequenced in a study of blood T cell repertoires in COVID-19. This clone was recorded a few times. Germline CDR1 LGHNT, CDR2 FRNRAP. The ends lost 0 bases at V and 7 bases at J; junction bases unmatched: 2. There are 14 residues in the CDR3. Method: immunoSEQ multiplex PCR; TCRdb's copy keeps in-frame clones and lacks some. The repertoire holds under 200,000 clones, with roughly 90% as singletons. The TCR originated in a woman between 45 and 65 years old who had recovered from COVID-19. The rearrangement uses TRBV12-5 and TRBJ1-3; the match to TRBD1 covers 8 bases. The sample taken for sequencing was PBMCs or T cells enriched from blood (not recorded which). Here the CDR3 DNA reads TGTGCTAGTGGTTTGGTAGGACAGGGTAACACCATATATTTT. This gives the protein CASGLVGQGNTIYF. The complete variable domain, with remaining parts taken from reference TRBV12-5 and TRBJ1-3, reads DARVTQTPRHKVTEMGQEVTMRCQPILGHNTVFWYRQTMMQGLELLAYFRNRAPLDDSGMPKDRFSAEMPDATLATLKIQPSEPRDSAVYFCASGLVGQGNTIYFGEGSWLTVV.